One and the same sample provided the 27 T cell receptor beta chains below, sequenced in a study of molecular identifiers for immune sequencing clone quantification (dated by TCRdb to the late 2010s). The library was made by PCR. TCRdb shows the sequencer as NextSeq 500. TCRdb passed the public sequencing reads through fastp at Q25 and MiXCR, retaining productive beta sequences. Identical CDR3 protein sequences are pooled into one entry, listed with their most common genes and DNA. The sample table shows under 350,000 distinct CDR3 sequences, and over 20% are seen once. 0.65% to 0.75% of the sample comes from the top ten. Sample: naive CD8+ T cells from blood, with Jurkat cell RNA spiked in. The meaning of the sample's cell subset or site label: FACS-sorted CD8+CD4-CCR7+CD45RA+ naive T cells. The receptors here all came from a human donor in good health. Some libraries in this study had Jurkat cell RNA spiked in.

This clonotype was detected a few times. The chain recombines TRBV9 with TRBJ2-7; maybe TRBD2 (6 bases). The V gene lost 3 bases and the J gene lost 4 bases, with 23 bases spanning the gap. This CDR3 region has 17 residues. Per germline, CDR1 SGDLS and CDR2 YYNGEE. The CDR3, as DNA: TGTGCCAGCAGCGCGGGCCATTTGGGGCGGGATGGGTACGAGCAGTACTTC. Residues: CASSAGHLGRDGYEQYF.

In this sample, this clonotype turned up a few times. V is TRBV5-6 and J is TRBJ1-2; D might be TRBD1 (6 bases). Germline V gene sequence: CDR1 SGHDT, CDR2 YYEEEE. This CDR3 has 13 residues. Trimming took 4 bases from V and 8 from J, leaving 15 bases between them. CDR3 sequence: CASSQDSLRGYTF. In DNA, the CDR3 is TGTGCCAGCAGCCAGGACAGCTTACGAGGCTACACCTTC.

The sample holds many counts of this clonotype. The chain carries TRBV29-1 and TRBJ1-1; D possibly corresponds to TRBD1 (5 bases). The CDR3 is 11 residues long. V was shortened by 6 bases and J by 11 bases, with 16 bases between the two germline ends. CDR1 and CDR2 from the germline V gene are SQVTM and ANQGSEA. CDR3 nucleotide sequence: TGCAGCGTCCAAGCGAAGGGACGGGCTTTCTTT. As protein: CSVQAKGRAFF. Drawing the rest from reference TRBV29-1 and TRBJ1-1, the complete variable domain is SAVISQKPSRDICQRGTSLTIQCQVDSQVTMMFWYRQQPGQSLTLIATANQGSEATYESGFVIDKFPISRPNLTFSTLTVSNMSPEDSSIYLCSVQAKGRAFFGQGTRLTVV.

This clonotype was detected many times. This sequence joins TRBV28 and TRBJ2-7, with 14 bases fitting TRBD2. The CDR3 spans 15 residues. V dropped 8 bases and J dropped 7; count of bases not matched to a gene: 10. Germline assignment: CDR1 MDHEN and CDR2 SYDVKM. The CDR3 coding sequence is TGTGCCAGCTCCATGACTAGCGGGAGGGCCCGGGAGCAGTACTTC. As protein: CASSMTSGRAREQYF.

Ten or more counts support this clonotype. The chain carries TRBV19 and TRBJ2-7; D may match TRBD1 or TRBD2 (6 bases each). The germline V and J ends were trimmed by 5 bases and 2 bases, with 16 bases remaining between them. This CDR3 has 15 amino acids. The germline CDR1 and CDR2 sequences are LNHDA and SQIVND (reference sequence). In DNA form, the CDR3 reads TGTGCCAGTAGTCCGACCGGGGGCACGCCCTACGAGCAGTACTTC. Encoded protein: CASSPTGGTPYEQYF. The full variable domain, with the rest looked up from reference TRBV19 and TRBJ2-7, is DGGITQSPKYLFRKEGQNVTLSCEQNLNHDAMYWYRQDPGQGLRLIYYSQIVNDFQKGDIAEGYSVSREKKESFPLTVTSAQKNPTAFYLCASSPTGGTPYEQYFGPGTRLTVT.

V and J are TRBV20-1 and TRBJ2-4; tentative D call: TRBD1 (5 bases). This CDR3 contains 15 residues. Germline CDR1 and CDR2: DFQATT and SNEGSKA (reference sequence). V lost 5 bases to trimming and J lost 3 bases, with 17 bases between them. CDR3 sequence: CSAYREGEVKNIQYF. In DNA, the CDR3 is TGCAGTGCTTACCGCGAAGGGGAAGTCAAAAACATTCAGTACTTC.

The gene calls are TRBV6-6 and TRBJ2-1; D call uncertain. Trimming removed 0 bases from V and 4 bases from J, with 4 bases in between. This CDR3 has 13 residues. Germline CDR1 and CDR2: MNHNY and SVGAGI (reference sequence). In DNA, the CDR3 is TGTGCCAGCAGTTACTCGATTTACAATGAGCAGTTCTTC. Amino acid sequence: CASSYSIYNEQFF.

Of note for this clonotype: Sequence at one end of the junction differs from germline and may be a read error. The chain has TRBV2 and TRBJ2-5, with D tentatively TRBD1 or TRBD2 (5 bases each). This CDR3 spans 18 amino acids. CDR1 and CDR2 (germline): SNHLY, FYNNEI. CDR3 DNA: TGTGCCAGCAGTGAAGACTTGGCCCGGGACCCGCGGGTTGGGACCCAGCACTTC. This translates into CASSEDLARDPRVGTQHF.

There are many counts of this clonotype. This sequence joins TRBV5-1 and TRBJ1-1; possible D gene TRBD1, 5 bases. Germline V gene lookup returns CDR1 SGHRS and CDR2 YFSETQ. The CDR3 sequence is 14 residues long. Trimming cost V 1 base and J 10 bases, with 17 bases left between them. The CDR3: CASSLSAGTLGAFF. The CDR3 DNA reads as TGCGCCAGCAGCTTGTCGGCCGGGACGTTAGGAGCTTTCTTT.

The gene calls are TRBV4-1 and TRBJ1-5; D is perhaps TRBD1 (5 bases). The length of the CDR3 is 14 residues. Germline values: CDR1 MGHRA, CDR2 YSYEKL. V lost 5 bases and J 2 bases, leaving 10 bases between the germline ends. CDR3 region: CASSWGVGNQPQHF. The CDR3 bases are TGCGCCAGCAGCTGGGGGGTAGGCAATCAGCCCCAGCATTTT.

This clonotype occurred a few times. This sequence joins TRBV4-1 and TRBJ2-1; D is unresolved. Germline CDR1 MGHRA, CDR2 YSYEKL. The CDR3 has 15 residues. V shed 3 bases and J shed 9 bases, with 18 bases lying between them. In DNA form, the CDR3 reads TGCGCCAGCAGCCACCCCGCCCCCACAGAACCTGAGCAGTTCTTC. This encodes CASSHPAPTEPEQFF.

The rearrangement uses TRBV27 and TRBJ1-1; D may be TRBD1 (6 bases). The CDR3 contains 14 residues. V lost 4 bases, J lost 5 bases, and 14 bases lay in between. Germline CDR1 reads MNHEY; CDR2 reads SMNVEV (reference sequence). Here the CDR3 reads CASSYGGGSTEAFF. CDR3 nucleotides: TGTGCCAGCAGTTATGGGGGCGGGTCGACTGAAGCTTTCTTT.

This clonotype appeared once. The chain recombines TRBV12-3 or TRBV12-4 with TRBJ2-5; 7 bases line up with TRBD2. Unmatched junction bases numbered 10, after V lost 3 bases and J lost 3 bases. This CDR3 region has 16 residues. In DNA, the CDR3 is TGTGCCAGCAGTTTTGGATGGTCTGGGGGGGAAGAGACCCAGTACTTC. Encoded protein: CASSFGWSGGEETQYF.

This chain links TRBV6-1 with TRBJ1-5; D ambiguous. Germline CDR1 and CDR2: MNHNS and SASEGT. V was shortened by 2 bases and J by 3 bases, with 8 bases between the two germline ends. This CDR3 has 14 amino acids. The CDR3 DNA reads TGTGCCAGCAGTGAATTAGTAATCAATCAGCCCCAGCATTTT. This encodes CASSELVINQPQHF.

This clonotype has more than one count but fewer than ten. This chain connects TRBV12-3 or TRBV12-4 to TRBJ1-4; D gene unclear. This CDR3 is built from 15 residues. Trimming left V 4 bases short and J 8 bases short, with 17 bases between. This CDR3 reads CASSSIEAGREKLFF. CDR3 nucleotides: TGTGCCAGCAGTTCTATAGAGGCAGGTCGGGAAAAACTGTTTTTT.

The chain uses TRBV7-2 and TRBJ2-1; TRBD2 matches at 10 bases. CDR3 size: 15 residues. Germline V CDR1 and CDR2: SGHTA, FQGNSA. Unmatched junction bases numbered 5, after V lost 5 bases and J lost 4 bases. The CDR3 protein is CASSVSSGGYNEQFF. CDR3 nucleotide sequence: TGTGCCAGCAGCGTTTCTAGCGGGGGTTACAATGAGCAGTTCTTC. Looking up the rest from reference TRBV7-2 and TRBJ2-1 gives the full variable domain: GAGVSQSPSNKVTEKGKDVELRCDPISGHTALYWYRQSLGQGLEFLIYFQGNSAPDKSGLPSDRFSAERTGGSVSTLTIQRTQQEDSAVYLCASSVSSGGYNEQFFGPGTRLTVL.

A few counts support this clonotype. The chain couples TRBV4-1 to TRBJ2-7; 7 bases agree with TRBD1. Germline assignment: CDR1 MGHRA and CDR2 YSYEKL. The trim removed 2 bases at V and 0 bases at J, leaving 7 bases unmatched. CDR3 size: 16 residues. CDR3 sequence (DNA): TGCGCCAGCAGCCAAAACCGGGACAGAAGCTCCTACGAGCAGTACTTC. Protein sequence: CASSQNRDRSSYEQYF.

This clonotype was counted a few times. The chain carries TRBV27 and TRBJ1-1; D is unresolved. Trimming took off 0 bases at V and 8 bases at J, with 13 bases between the two ends. The length of the CDR3 is 14 residues. CDR1 is MNHEY and CDR2 is SMNVEV in the germline V gene (reference sequence). CDR3 protein: CASSLSKAGLEAFF. The CDR3 DNA reads as TGTGCCAGCAGTTTATCGAAAGCGGGTCTCGAAGCTTTCTTT.

This clonotype was observed a few times. The CDR3 spells CASSMWLGGEQPQHF. As DNA, the CDR3 is TGTGCCAGTAGTATGTGGTTAGGTGGTGAACAGCCCCAGCATTTT. The gene calls are TRBV19 and TRBJ1-5; D is ambiguous. Germline V CDR1 and CDR2: LNHDA, SQIVND (reference sequence). Trimming pared 3 bases from V and 7 bases from J, leaving 16 bases between. The CDR3 length is 15 residues.

This clonotype was counted a few times. The rearrangement joins TRBV9 to TRBJ1-1, with D tentatively TRBD1 (6 bases). The CDR3 length is 16 residues. Germline assignment: CDR1 SGDLS and CDR2 YYNGEE. V was pared by 3 bases and J by 10 bases, with 25 bases between. CDR3 coding DNA: TGTGCCAGCAGCGAGGGGCGAGGGGGTGGGATGGGTGGAGCTTTCTTT. This sequence encodes CASSEGRGGGMGGAFF.

The chain carries TRBV27 and TRBJ2-3; TRBD1 matches 7 bases. CDR1 and CDR2 (germline): MNHEY, SMNVEV (reference sequence). The junction had 11 bases not matched to a gene; V was cut back by 5 bases and J by 3 bases. This CDR3 spans 16 amino acids. CDR3: CASSQRVRGSTDTQYF. The DNA for the CDR3 is TGTGCCAGCAGTCAAAGGGTCAGGGGGAGTACAGATACGCAGTATTTT.

The sample holds a few counts of this clonotype. The chain recombines TRBV6-6 with TRBJ2-5, with D perhaps matching TRBD1 or TRBD2 (6 bases each). Germline V CDR1 and CDR2: MNHNY, SVGAGI (reference sequence). This CDR3 contains 16 residues. Trimming took 6 bases from V and 5 from J, leaving 22 bases between them. The CDR3 region has the DNA TGTGCCAGCAGAGGGGGAGGCGTAATGTCGGGGGAGACCCAGTACTTC. Protein: CASRGGGVMSGETQYF.

This clonotype was observed many times. V usage is TRBV28 and J usage is TRBJ1-5; TRBD1 might be the D (6 bases). CDR1 is MDHEN, CDR2 SYDVKM, per germline. V was clipped by 7 bases and J by 5 bases, with 15 bases between them. The CDR3 contains 14 residues. In DNA, the CDR3 is TGTGCCAGCACCCCAGGACAGTCGGATCAGCCCCAGCATTTT. This gives the protein CASTPGQSDQPQHF.

This rearrangement joins TRBV13 to TRBJ2-7, with D hard to call. The germline V and J ends were trimmed by 5 bases and 6 bases, with 11 bases remaining between them. The germline V gene has CDR1 PRHDT and CDR2 FYEKMQ (reference sequence). The CDR3 spans 12 residues. The CDR3 coding sequence is TGTGCCAGCAGCAAGGCGTGTCCCGAGCAGTACTTC. This translates into CASSKACPEQYF.

The chain's CDR3 is CASSPDTSDYEQYF. CDR3 in DNA: TGTGCCAGCAGCCCAGATACTAGTGACTACGAGCAGTACTTC. V is TRBV7-9 and J is TRBJ2-7, with D possibly matching TRBD2 (5 bases). This CDR3 spans 14 amino acids. V shed 5 bases and J shed 3 bases, with 14 bases lying between them. Germline CDR1 and CDR2: SEHNR and FQNEAQ (reference sequence).

The sample holds many counts of this clonotype. This sequence joins TRBV5-1 and TRBJ2-3, with 7 bases fitting TRBD2. This CDR3 region has 16 residues. The ends lost 4 bases at V and 0 bases at J; junction bases unmatched: 8. Per the germline V gene, CDR1 is SGHRS and CDR2 is YFSETQ. The CDR3 reads CASSRETSSSTDTQYF. For the CDR3, the DNA is TGCGCCAGCAGCCGGGAGACTAGCAGTAGCACAGATACGCAGTATTTT.

This clonotype has only a few counts. The rearrangement uses TRBV10-3 and TRBJ1-5; no clear D. Deletions cut 3 bases from V and 4 bases from J, with 16 bases between. Germline V gene sequence: CDR1 ENHRY, CDR2 SYGVKD. The CDR3 covers 16 residues. CDR3 DNA sequence: TGTGCCATCAGTGATTCTTTGGCCGTAACAAATCAGCCCCAGCATTTT. Amino acid sequence: CAISDSLAVTNQPQHF.